This T cell receptor (beta chain) was sequenced during a study of patients and donors after allogeneic stem cell transplantation. In TCRdb, the RT-PCR reads were re-called with MiXCR into one record per CDR3 protein. The data show over 400,000 distinct CDR3 sequences, around 16% seen once. This clonotype has more than one count but fewer than ten. The TCR sequence derives from a human donor who was either an allogeneic HSCT recipient or a stem cell or donor lymphocyte infusion donor (not recorded which). It is not recorded whose cells these are; they may come from a transplant donor. The material sequenced was blood, either unsorted or a sorted T cell fraction (not recorded which).

The CDR3 loop reads CASSLGAGADADTQYF. Written as DNA, the CDR3 is TGTGCCAGCAGCCTTGGGGCGGGGGCAGATGCAGATACGCAGTATTTT. The V call is TRBV7-3, the J call TRBJ2-3; D is possibly TRBD2 (7 bases). Germline CDR1 and CDR2: SGHTA and FQGTGA. The length of the CDR3 is 16 residues. The V end lost 5 bases, the J end lost 4 bases, and 19 bases lay between the germline ends.